The 16 T cell receptor beta chains given below trace back to one sample, sequenced in a study of cytomegalovirus exposure and HLA in healthy donors. Primers included in the PCR were 60 Vbeta and 13 Jbeta primers. TCRdb's copy holds only in-frame clones and misses some; the assay was immunoSEQ multiplex PCR. The top ten clones hold 0.6% to 0.9% of a sample with approximately 170,000 clones, 76% of them seen once. Sequencing was performed on PBMCs. Source of these receptors: a female donor in good health and CMV-seronegative.

The sample holds a few counts of this clone. Here the CDR3 DNA reads TGTGCCAGCAGCCTTCCTGGACAGATTAACTATGGCTACACCTTC. Translated, it gives CASSLPGQINYGYTF. The rearrangement links TRBV28 to TRBJ1-2; possible D gene TRBD1, 6 bases. Trimming removed 6 bases at V and 1 base at J, with 15 bases between. Germline V gene lookup returns CDR1 MDHEN and CDR2 SYDVKM. This CDR3 region has 15 residues.

The chain is built from TRBV18 and TRBJ2-7, with a possible D match to TRBD2 (5 bases). Germline V gives CDR1 KGHSH, CDR2 LQKENI. The CDR3 contains 13 residues. V was pared by 1 base and J by 7 bases, with 11 bases between. The CDR3 loop is CASSPQSLVEQYF. CDR3 bases: TGTGCCAGCTCACCACAATCACTAGTTGAGCAGTACTTC.

The chain joins TRBV5-1 to TRBJ2-3, with 10 bases that match TRBD2. The CDR3 length is 16 residues. Germline CDR1 is SGHRS and CDR2 is YFSETQ. V lost 4 bases and J lost 5; bases outside the gene matches: 10. The CDR3 DNA is TGCGCCAGCAGCGAAGGGACTAGCGTTATCCAAGATACGCAGTATTTT. Amino acids: CASSEGTSVIQDTQYF.

The rearrangement links TRBV4-2 to TRBJ2-1; D perhaps matches TRBD2 (5 bases). The CDR3 has 14 amino acids. V was trimmed by 4 bases and J by 7 bases, leaving 14 bases between them. The germline V gene has CDR1 LGHNA and CDR2 YNFKEQ. CDR3 sequence (DNA): TGTGCCAGCAGCCCTTCCGGCCGGGGAAATGAGCAGTTCTTC. Translation gives CASSPSGRGNEQFF.

The sample holds a few counts of this clone. The J gene is TRBJ1-6, the V gene TRBV27; 9 nucleotides align to TRBD1. Losses at the gene ends were 4 bases for V and 5 bases for J; bases not matched to a gene: 6. This CDR3 is 16 amino acids long. Germline lookup yields CDR1 MNHEY and CDR2 SMNVEV (reference sequence). DNA of the CDR3: TGTGCCAGCAGTTCCGGAAACAGGGGGCATAATTCACCCCTCCACTTT. Translating it yields CASSSGNRGHNSPLHF.

This chain joins TRBV5-1 and TRBJ2-1; 7 bases match TRBD2. This CDR3 contains 16 residues. Per germline, CDR1 SGHRS and CDR2 YFSETQ. The trim removed 1 base at V and 3 bases at J, leaving 7 bases unmatched. In DNA, the CDR3 is TGCGCCAGCAGCTTGAGCAGCGGGACTCTCTACAATGAGCAGTTCTTC. Encoded protein: CASSLSSGTLYNEQFF.

The chain is built from TRBV6-5 and TRBJ2-7; TRBD1 aligns across 9 bases. The CDR3 has 15 residues. The germline gives CDR1 MNHEY, CDR2 SVGAGI. J gave up 5 bases and V 4 bases, and 9 bases lay outside the gene matches. CDR3 in amino acids: CASSLRGQGNNEQYF. The CDR3 DNA reads as TGTGCCAGCAGTTTAAGGGGACAGGGTAATAACGAGCAGTACTTC.

The rearrangement uses TRBV7-2 and TRBJ2-7; a weak D match, TRBD1 (6 bases). CDR3 size: 16 residues. Trimming removed 1 base at V and 0 bases at J, with 13 bases between. From germline, CDR1 is SGHTA and CDR2 FQGNSA. This chain's CDR3 is CASSLVGGIDSYEQYF. The CDR3 DNA sequence: TGTGCCAGCAGCTTAGTAGGGGGAATAGACTCCTACGAGCAGTACTTC.

The V call is TRBV11-3, the J call TRBJ2-5; D is undetermined. This CDR3 has 13 amino acids. Trimming shortened V by 5 bases and J by 4 bases, and 11 bases separated the two germline ends. CDR1 and CDR2 (germline): SGHNT, YENEEA. CDR3 in amino acids: CASSRQRRETQYF. The CDR3 DNA reads TGTGCCAGCAGCCGTCAGAGGCGAGAGACCCAGTACTTC. The full variable domain, in which reference TRBV11-3 and TRBJ2-5 provide the parts outside the CDR3, is EAGVVQSPRYKIIEKKQPVAFWCNPISGHNTLYWYLQNLGQGPELLIRYENEEAVDDSQLPKDRFSAERLKGVDSTLKIQPAELGDSAVYLCASSRQRRETQYFGPGTRLLVL.

The chain couples TRBV5-4 to TRBJ2-1; 8 nucleotides align to TRBD2. The V segment lost 2 bases and the J segment 7 bases; nucleotides outside the gene matches: 17. This CDR3 contains 18 residues. Germline V lookup: CDR1 SGHNT, CDR2 YYREEE (reference sequence). Written as DNA, the CDR3 is TGTGCCAGCAGCTTTGGTGGCCCCCGCGGACTAGCTACGAATGAGCAGTTCTTC. This encodes CASSFGGPRGLATNEQFF.

This chain joins TRBV10-2 and TRBJ2-1; D unresolved. The CDR3 is 12 amino acids. Trimming removed 5 bases at V and 9 bases at J, with 11 bases between. Germline CDR1 reads WSHSY; CDR2 reads SAAADI. CDR3 in amino acids: CASSKDTSEQFF. As DNA, the CDR3 is TGCGCCAGCAGTAAAGACACAAGTGAGCAGTTCTTC.

This clone has a handful of counts. CDR3 bases: TGTGCCAGCAGTTTATATGAGAAAACCTACGAGCAGTACTTC. Its translation is CASSLYEKTYEQYF. This chain joins TRBV28 and TRBJ2-7; no reliable D call. Trimming stripped 1 base from V and 2 bases from J, with 9 bases between. Germline loops: CDR1 MDHEN, CDR2 SYDVKM. The CDR3 loop spans 14 amino acids.

The chain employs TRBV29-1 and TRBJ1-6; 8 nucleotides line up with TRBD1. With 7 bases clipped from V and 7 bases from J, the junction kept 6 bases outside the gene matches. The CDR3 is made up of 13 amino acids. Germline loops: CDR1 SQVTM, CDR2 ANQGSEA. The CDR3 loop reads CSGSTGANSPLHF. The CDR3, as DNA: TGCAGCGGATCGACAGGGGCGAATTCACCCCTCCACTTT.

The chain has TRBV7-2 and TRBJ2-7, with a weak D call TRBD2 (6 bases). Germline V gene data show CDR1 as SGHTA and CDR2 as FQGNSA. The CDR3 length is 13 residues. Trimming left V 5 bases short and J 9 bases short, with 17 bases between. CDR3 sequence reads: CASSPESGTLQYF. The CDR3 nucleotides read TGTGCCAGCAGCCCCGAGTCCGGGACTTTGCAGTACTTC.

This clone turned up a few times. This chain joins TRBV29-1 and TRBJ1-1, with a tentative D call TRBD1 (5 bases). The germline V gene has CDR1 SQVTM and CDR2 ANQGSEA. Trimming cost V 1 base and J 4 bases, with 13 bases left between them. The CDR3 consists of 14 residues. CDR3: CSVEVRGFLTEAFF. For the CDR3, the DNA is TGCAGCGTTGAAGTAAGGGGATTTCTCACTGAAGCTTTCTTT.

This clone was found once. V is TRBV6-1 and J is TRBJ1-2; D is uncertain. The CDR3 covers 13 residues. The V end lost 1 base, the J end lost 10 bases, and 13 bases lay between the germline ends. Germline CDR1 is MNHNS and CDR2 is SASEGT. Here the CDR3 DNA reads TGTGCCAGCAGTGAAGTCGGGTGGGTCTCCTACACCTTC. Translation gives CASSEVGWVSYTF.